This TCR beta chain was sequenced during a study of T cell changes during pregnancy in multiple sclerosis. The method was immunoSEQ multiplex PCR; TCRdb's version includes in-frame clones alone and lacks a portion of them. The sample records about 36,000 clones, approximately 89% being singletons. Germline V CDR1 and CDR2: SEHNR, FQNEAQ (reference sequence). Trimming removed 3 bases at V and 4 bases at J, with 10 bases between. The length of the CDR3 is 14 residues. The rearrangement links TRBV7-9 to TRBJ2-1, with unresolved D. The source was CD8+ T cells from peripheral blood mononuclear cells, collected in the third trimester of pregnancy. The source is a female donor with multiple sclerosis, enrolled in a pregnancy study. CDR3 sequence (DNA): TGTGCCAGCAGCTTCAGCGAGTTTTACAATGAGCAGTTCTTC. Translating gives CASSFSEFYNEQFF.